A single sample is the source of the 20 T cell receptor beta chains below, sequenced in a study of blood T cell repertoires in COVID-19. Sequencing was performed with immunoSEQ multiplex PCR; in TCRdb, only in-frame clones are kept and a portion is missing. The sample lists roughly 67,000 clones; approximately 73% were seen once. The sequenced sample consisted of peripheral blood. The origin of the receptors is a woman in her forties or fifties with active or convalescent COVID-19.

The CDR3 DNA is TGTGCCAGCAGACCGGGACAGGGGGGCACTGAAGCTTTCTTT. Its translation is CASRPGQGGTEAFF. This chain links TRBV7-2 with TRBJ1-1, with 11 bases lining up with TRBD1. V was clipped by 6 bases and J by 4 bases; unmatched bases: 4. This CDR3 has 14 residues. Germline V gene lookup returns CDR1 SGHTA and CDR2 FQGNSA.

This sequence joins TRBV9 and TRBJ1-3; no clear D. Germline loops: CDR1 SGDLS, CDR2 YYNGEE. V was trimmed by 4 bases and J by 0 bases, leaving 14 bases between them. CDR3 length equals 16 residues. This CDR3 is CASSSATVHSGNTIYF. The CDR3 coding sequence is TGTGCCAGCAGCTCAGCCACAGTCCACTCTGGAAACACCATATATTTT.

CDR3 sequence reads: CASSQDTPASYHEQYF. Written as DNA, the CDR3 is TGTGCCAGCAGCCAAGATACCCCGGCTAGCTACCACGAGCAGTACTTC. This chain joins TRBV14 and TRBJ2-7, with D possibly TRBD2 on 5 matching bases. Germline-derived CDR1 and CDR2 are SGHDN and FVKESK. V was pared by 0 bases and J by 5 bases, with 17 bases between. The CDR3 sequence is 16 residues long.

A word on this clone: A junction boundary mismatches the germline segment, possibly from a read error. The chain has TRBV7-2 and TRBJ1-2, with a weak D call TRBD1 (5 bases). The germline V gene has CDR1 SGHTA and CDR2 FQGNSA. This CDR3 has 13 amino acids. The CDR3 sequence: CASSAAAGLGYIF. The CDR3 DNA follows: TGTGCCAGCAGCGCCGCGGCAGGGCTTGGCTACATCTTC. The full variable domain, its missing parts supplied by reference TRBV7-2 and TRBJ1-2, is GAGVSQSPSNKVTEKGKDVELRCDPISGHTALYWYRQSLGQGLEFLIYFQGNSAPDKSGLPSDRFSAERTGGSVSTLTIQRTQQEDSAVYLCASSAAAGLGYIFGSGTRLTVV.

The V and J genes are TRBV7-9 and TRBJ1-3; 7 bases are a match to TRBD1. V shed 7 bases and J 8 bases; nucleotides not matched to a gene: 20. The CDR3 has 17 amino acids. Germline CDR1 and CDR2: SEHNR and FQNEAQ (reference sequence). The DNA of the CDR3 is TGTGCCAGCATCCCCCCCCTTAGCAGGGGGGTACCGGACACCATATATTTT. Translating it yields CASIPPLSRGVPDTIYF. The full variable domain, its missing parts supplied by reference TRBV7-9 and TRBJ1-3, is DTGVSQNPRHKITKRGQNVTFRCDPISEHNRLYWYRQTLGQGPEFLTYFQNEAQLEKSRLLSDRFSAERPKGSFSTLEIQRTEQGDSAMYLCASIPPLSRGVPDTIYFGEGSWLTVV.

V and J are TRBV3-1 (or the pseudogene TRBV3-2) and TRBJ2-3; TRBD2 matches 10 bases. CDR1 is LGHDT, CDR2 YNNKEL, per germline (reference sequence). The CDR3 extends over 17 amino acids. With 8 bases clipped from V and 5 bases from J, the junction kept 16 bases outside the gene matches. The CDR3 nucleotides are TGTGCCAGCCAAGTCTCCCTAGCGGGAGCCCTCGAAGATACGCAGTATTTT. This sequence encodes CASQVSLAGALEDTQYF.

The rearrangement joins TRBV7-8 to TRBJ1-2; TRBD1 aligns across 9 bases. J gave up 3 bases and V 2 bases, and 7 bases lay outside the gene matches. From germline, CDR1 is SGHVS and CDR2 FQNEAQ. The CDR3 runs 16 residues. CDR3 loop: CASSLSVGTGHYGYTF. The CDR3 DNA reads TGTGCCAGCAGCTTATCTGTGGGGACAGGGCACTATGGCTACACCTTC.

V and J are TRBV9 and TRBJ2-1; 9 nucleotides align to TRBD2. The CDR3 has 16 amino acids. Germline values: CDR1 SGDLS, CDR2 YYNGEE. The junction had 8 bases not matched to a gene; V was cut back by 3 bases and J by 4 bases. The DNA of the CDR3 is TGTGCCAGCAGCGAACACCCGAGCGGGGGGTACAATGAGCAGTTCTTC. Encoded protein: CASSEHPSGGYNEQFF.

This rearrangement joins TRBV10-3 to TRBJ2-2, with TRBD2 as a possible D gene (5 bases). The CDR3 contains 13 residues. The germline gives CDR1 ENHRY, CDR2 SYGVKD. The V gene lost 5 bases and the J gene lost 5 bases, with 9 bases spanning the gap. Here the CDR3 reads CAISYSGTGELFF. In DNA form, the CDR3 reads TGTGCCATCAGTTATTCGGGGACCGGGGAGCTGTTTTTT.

DNA of the CDR3: TGTGCCAGTAGTATCATTTTAGGGGTATCCTACAATGAGCAGTTCTTC. This gives the protein CASSIILGVSYNEQFF. This chain joins TRBV19 and TRBJ2-1, with D perhaps TRBD1 (5 bases). Germline V CDR1 and CDR2: LNHDA, SQIVND (reference sequence). V lost 3 bases and J lost 1, with 13 bases in between. This CDR3 is built from 16 residues.

The J gene is TRBJ2-3, the V gene TRBV15; D might be TRBD1 (7 bases). Germline lookup yields CDR1 LNHNV and CDR2 YYDKDF (reference sequence). Trimming left V 0 bases short and J 2 bases short, with 12 bases between. The CDR3 has 16 amino acids. The DNA of the CDR3 is TGTGCCACCAGCAGAGATGGCAGGGGGGACACAGATACGCAGTATTTT. Amino acid sequence: CATSRDGRGDTDTQYF.

DNA of the CDR3: TGTGCCAGCAGCCCCCTCAGCTACGAGCAGTACTTC. Translated, it gives CASSPLSYEQYF. This sequence joins TRBV6-6 and TRBJ2-7; D remains ambiguous. The CDR3 extends over 12 amino acids. CDR1 is MNHNY, CDR2 SVGAGI, per germline (reference sequence). Trimming stripped 6 bases from V and 3 bases from J, with 9 bases between.

CDR3 sequence (DNA): TGTGCCAGCAGCTCAGCCCTGGGCGATGGGACTGAAGCTTTCTTT. Its translation is CASSSALGDGTEAFF. The chain carries TRBV7-6 and TRBJ1-1; D gene ambiguous. The CDR3 spans 15 residues. CDR1 and CDR2 from the germline V gene are SGHVS and FNYEAQ. The ends were cut back, 4 bases at V and 5 bases at J, with 17 bases in the middle. Based on the CDR3 plus reference TRBV7-6 and TRBJ1-1, the full variable domain is GAGVSQSPRYKVTKRGQDVALRCDPISGHVSLYWYRQALGQGPEFLTYFNYEAQQDKSGLPNDRFSAERPEGSISTLTIQRTEQRDSAMYRCASSSALGDGTEAFFGQGTRLTVV.

The V call is TRBV7-2, the J call TRBJ2-7; 7 nucleotides align to TRBD2. The CDR3 consists of 15 residues. CDR1 SGHTA and CDR2 FQGNSA come from the germline V gene. The V segment lost 5 bases and the J segment 3 bases; nucleotides outside the gene matches: 10. The CDR3 sequence: CASSQARLAVYEQYF. The CDR3 bases are TGTGCCAGCAGCCAGGCTCGGCTAGCGGTCTACGAGCAGTACTTC. Complete variable domain (other parts from reference TRBV7-2 and TRBJ2-7): GAGVSQSPSNKVTEKGKDVELRCDPISGHTALYWYRQSLGQGLEFLIYFQGNSAPDKSGLPSDRFSAERTGGSVSTLTIQRTQQEDSAVYLCASSQARLAVYEQYFGPGTRLTVT.

The V and J genes are TRBV5-4 and TRBJ1-6, with 7 bases lining up with TRBD1. Trimming cost V 5 bases and J 7 bases; bases outside gene matches: 12. Germline CDR1 reads SGHNT; CDR2 reads YYREEE (reference sequence). The CDR3 is 16 residues long. CDR3 DNA: TGTGCCAGCAGTCAAGGGGCGGGACAGAAAAATTCACCCCTCCACTTT. Encoded protein: CASSQGAGQKNSPLHF.

The chain uses TRBV6-5 and TRBJ2-7; no clear D. Germline assignment: CDR1 MNHEY and CDR2 SVGAGI. V lost 2 bases to trimming and J lost 2 bases, with 7 bases between them. The CDR3 covers 13 residues. CDR3 nucleotides: TGTGCCAGCAGTTACGGGCAGACCTACGAGCAGTACTTC. This gives the protein CASSYGQTYEQYF.

In this sample, this clone turned up once. This sequence joins TRBV7-8 and TRBJ2-1, with 13 nucleotides matching TRBD2. This CDR3 contains 14 residues. Germline CDR1 SGHVS, CDR2 FQNEAQ. V trimming: 5 bases; J trimming: 9 bases; junction bases outside the gene matches: 4. CDR3 coding DNA: TGTGCCAGCAGCATACTAGCGGGAGGGGCTGAGCAGTTCTTC. This translates into CASSILAGGAEQFF. Variable domain in full (rest from reference TRBV7-8 and TRBJ2-1): GAGVSQSPRYKVAKRGQDVALRCDPISGHVSLFWYQQALGQGPEFLTYFQNEAQLDKSGLPSDRFFAERPEGSVSTLKIQRTQQEDSAVYLCASSILAGGAEQFFGPGTRLTVL.

V and J are TRBV13 and TRBJ1-1; weak D call: TRBD1 (6 bases). The CDR3 is 14 amino acids. Trimming removed 5 bases at V and 4 bases at J, with 14 bases between. Germline CDR1 and CDR2: PRHDT and FYEKMQ (reference sequence). CDR3 residues: CASSPVQGSTEAFF. The DNA for the CDR3 is TGTGCCAGCAGCCCCGTACAGGGTTCCACTGAAGCTTTCTTT.

This sequence joins TRBV5-1 and TRBJ2-1; 10 bases map to TRBD2. The V gene end was trimmed by 7 bases and the J gene end by 4 bases; junction bases not matched to a gene: 5. The CDR3 sequence is 14 residues long. Per germline, CDR1 SGHRS and CDR2 YFSETQ. The CDR3 region is CASRTSGPYNEQFF. For the CDR3, the DNA is TGCGCCAGCCGGACTAGCGGACCTTACAATGAGCAGTTCTTC.

This clone was recorded only once. The chain combines TRBV3-1 (or the pseudogene TRBV3-2) with TRBJ1-3, with D tentatively TRBD1 (5 bases). The germline V gene encodes CDR1 LGHDT and CDR2 YNNKEL (reference sequence). V lost 1 base to trimming and J lost 4 bases, with 14 bases between them. This CDR3 region has 16 residues. The CDR3 is CASSQGIQAHGNTIYF. The CDR3 DNA reads TGTGCCAGCAGCCAAGGTATACAGGCCCACGGAAACACCATATATTTT.